Presented here are 9 T cell receptor beta chains from one specimen sequenced in a study of monozygotic twins with inflammatory bowel disease. Following a re-call of the 5' RACE reads, TCRdb has one entry per CDR3 protein and lacks DNA. This sample lists under 350,000 distinct CDR3 sequences; its ten largest clones have about 5%. The sequenced material came from blood. The receptors stem from a human donor with ulcerative colitis or Crohn's disease, or a healthy co-twin of an affected twin (not recorded which).

The chain employs TRBV24-1 and TRBJ2-5; TCRdb reports TRBD2, a call that lacks DNA to check it against. The CDR3 is 15 residues long. Germline V gene data show CDR1 as KGHDR and CDR2 as SFDVKD. CDR3 residues: CATSDTGGYQETQYF.

The chain couples TRBV7-9 to TRBJ1-2. The germline gives CDR1 SEHNR, CDR2 FQNEAQ (reference sequence). The CDR3 totals 14 residues. The CDR3 protein is CASRPNNEVHGYTF.

J is TRBJ2-5 and V is TRBV25-1. Germline assignment: CDR1 MGHDK and CDR2 SYGVNS. This CDR3 has 11 residues. The CDR3 loop is CASSHRQTQYF.

The chain joins TRBV30 to TRBJ1-3; TCRdb gives TRBD1 as the D gene, but with no DNA this cannot be confirmed. The germline CDR1 and CDR2 sequences are GTSNPN and SVGIG (reference sequence). The CDR3 runs to 13 residues. CDR3: CAWSLGQGLTIYF.

CDR3 sequence: CASSSPQGLAGLNTDTQYF. This chain uses TRBV5-1 with TRBJ2-3; TCRdb indicates TRBD2, and absent DNA this call remains unverified. The CDR3 runs 19 residues. The germline V gene encodes CDR1 SGHRS and CDR2 YFSETQ.

The chain recombines TRBV5-1 with TRBJ1-1. This CDR3 spans 15 amino acids. CDR1 is SGHRS, CDR2 YFSETQ, per germline. This CDR3 is CASSLVPQLNTEAFF.

The V gene is TRBV20-1, the J gene TRBJ2-1; as DNA is missing, the TRBD1 call by TCRdb cannot be tested. Germline V gene data show CDR1 as DFQATT and CDR2 as SNEGSKA (reference sequence). CDR3 length: 15 amino acids. CDR3 loop: CSALSGLRSYNEQFF.

The rearrangement links TRBV7-9 to TRBJ1-3. The CDR3 sequence is 15 residues long. Germline V gene sequence: CDR1 SEHNR, CDR2 FQNEAQ (reference sequence). The CDR3 sequence is CASSLDRTSGNTIYF.

The rearrangement uses TRBV20-1 and TRBJ2-7; TCRdb calls TRBD2, which cannot be checked without DNA. CDR1 and CDR2 from the germline V gene are DFQATT and SNEGSKA (reference sequence). This CDR3 comprises 12 residues. CDR3 protein: CSARDTSRGRYF.